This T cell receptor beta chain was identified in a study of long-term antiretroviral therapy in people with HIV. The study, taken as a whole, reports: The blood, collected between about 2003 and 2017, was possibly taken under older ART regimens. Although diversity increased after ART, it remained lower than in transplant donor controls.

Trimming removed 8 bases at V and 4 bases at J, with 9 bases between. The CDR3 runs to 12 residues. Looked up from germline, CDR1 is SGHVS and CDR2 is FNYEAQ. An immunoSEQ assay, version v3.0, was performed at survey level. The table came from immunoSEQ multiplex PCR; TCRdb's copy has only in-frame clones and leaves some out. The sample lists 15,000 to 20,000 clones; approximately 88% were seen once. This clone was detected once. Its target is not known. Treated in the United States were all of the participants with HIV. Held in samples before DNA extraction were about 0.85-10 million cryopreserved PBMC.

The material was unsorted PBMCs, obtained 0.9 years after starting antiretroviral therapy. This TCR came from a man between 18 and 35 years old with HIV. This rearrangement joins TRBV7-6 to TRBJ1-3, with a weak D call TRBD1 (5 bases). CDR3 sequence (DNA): TGTGCCAGCGGGGACTTGGGAAACACCATATATTTT. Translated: CASGDLGNTIYF.